These T cell receptor beta chains were read from a single sample in a study of T cell repertoires in cytomegalovirus infection. No cognate antigen is known for these TCRs. Each CDR3 protein is one row after TCRdb ran MiXCR on the reads. The table shows 250,000 to 300,000 distinct CDR3 sequences, with 22% occurring only once. This specimen consisted of cultured PBMCs, obtained from culture after CMV antigen stimulation. Receptors originate from a human donor in good health (CMV status not recorded). Some clones in this sample may be carry-over from other donors' samples. CDR3s include the opening cysteine and the closing phenylalanine or tryptophan. D genes are given only for firm matches. Clone size is not always given. Where it is, it says once, few, many or a class for expanded clones.

j_call d_call v_call clone_size cdr3_aa cdr3_nt
TRBJ2-1 - TRBV11-1 - CASSFLLAVYNEQFF TGTGCCAGCAGCTTTTTGTTAGCGGTATACAATGAGCAGTTCTTC
TRBJ2-1 TRBD2 TRBV11-2 - CASSPPSGANNEQFF TGTGCCAGCAGCCCGCCGAGCGGGGCTAACAATGAGCAGTTCTTC
TRBJ2-1 - TRBV6-2/TRBV6-3 many CASSNNEQFF TGTGCCAGCAGTAACAATGAGCAGTTCTTC
TRBJ1-3 - TRBV7-9 - CASSLFQGMEAGNTIYF TGTGCCAGCAGCTTATTTCAGGGGATGGAGGCTGGAAACACCATATATTTT
TRBJ1-2 TRBD1 TRBV29-1 - CSSQGAQGYTF TGCAGCTCACAGGGGGCGCAGGGCTACACCTTC
TRBJ2-2 - TRBV12-3/TRBV12-4 few CASSKDSNTGELFF TGTGCCAGCAGTAAGGACTCGAACACCGGGGAGCTGTTTTTT
TRBJ2-7 - TRBV7-2 few CASTQGRGVREQYF TGTGCCAGCACCCAGGGCCGGGGAGTGAGAGAGCAGTACTTC
TRBJ1-1 - TRBV6-2/TRBV6-3 few CASSTGVLEAFF TGTGCCAGCAGCACAGGTGTACTTGAAGCTTTCTTT
TRBJ1-2 - TRBV14 - CASSQVTDVYGYTF TGTGCCAGCAGCCAAGTTACAGACGTCTATGGCTACACCTTC
TRBJ2-2 - TRBV2 - CASSGEPANTGELFF TGTGCCAGCAGCGGCGAGCCCGCGAACACCGGGGAGCTGTTTTTT
TRBJ1-1 - TRBV27 - CASSLSGLYTEAFF TGTGCCAGCAGTTTGTCAGGGTTGTACACTGAAGCTTTCTTT
TRBJ1-6 - TRBV7-8 - CASSSQNSPLHF TGTGCCAGCAGCTCACAGAATTCACCCCTCCACTTT
TRBJ2-2 TRBD2 TRBV4-3 few CASSQEGGTGGNTGELFF TGCGCCAGCAGCCAAGAGGGAGGGACGGGAGGGAACACCGGGGAGCTGTTTTTT
TRBJ2-7 TRBD1 TRBV12-5 few CASGLKLGQKNYEQYF TGTGCTAGTGGTTTGAAGTTGGGACAGAAGAACTACGAGCAGTACTTC
TRBJ2-3 - TRBV19 - CASSISRTISTDTQYF TGTGCCAGTAGTATATCCCGGACTATCAGCACAGATACGCAGTATTTT
TRBJ1-1 - TRBV7-8 many CASSPDASRKNTEAFF TGTGCCAGCAGCCCCGACGCGAGCAGGAAGAACACTGAAGCTTTCTTT
TRBJ2-7 TRBD2 TRBV19 - CASTIAGGSYEQYF TGTGCCAGTACAATAGCGGGAGGCTCCTACGAGCAGTACTTC
TRBJ1-1 - TRBV7-9 - CASSLVSGDAFF TGTGCCAGCAGCTTAGTATCAGGGGATGCTTTCTTT
TRBJ2-3 - TRBV5-1 many CASSLDTSRDTQYF TGCGCCAGCAGCTTGGATACAAGCCGAGATACGCAGTATTTT
TRBJ1-3 - TRBV15 few CATSRVVGVSGNTIYF TGTGCCACCAGCAGAGTCGTGGGGGTCTCTGGAAACACCATATATTTT
TRBJ1-2 - TRBV9 - CASSVGSMAVWGYTF TGTGCCAGCAGCGTAGGGTCTATGGCCGTATGGGGCTACACCTTC
TRBJ1-5 - TRBV7-2 many CASTTYTPNQPQHF TGTGCCAGCACCACTTACACCCCAAATCAGCCCCAGCATTTT
TRBJ2-1 TRBD1 TRBV5-4 - CASSSRPGQGTVNEQFF TGTGCCAGCAGCTCCCGCCCGGGACAGGGGACCGTAAATGAGCAGTTCTTC
TRBJ1-3 - TRBV4-1 few CASSQDPWRGDGNTIYF TGCGCCAGCAGCCAAGACCCCTGGAGAGGGGACGGAAACACCATATATTTT
TRBJ1-1 - TRBV7-2 many CASSSAGGVNTEAFF TGTGCCAGCAGCTCGGCGGGGGGGGTCAACACTGAAGCTTTCTTT
TRBJ2-1 - TRBV6-4 - CASSAGTNNEQFF TGTGCCAGCAGTGCCGGGACCAACAATGAGCAGTTCTTC
TRBJ2-2 TRBD2 TRBV7-9 many CASSLPGLTSGTFTGELFF TGTGCCAGCAGCCTCCCAGGCCTTACTAGCGGGACTTTCACCGGGGAGCTGTTTTTT
TRBJ2-1 - TRBV7-9 many CASSLDSQGGFF TGTGCCAGCAGCTTGGACTCTCAGGGTGGTTTCTTC
TRBJ2-1 - TRBV7-6 many CASSLLQGGNEQFF TGTGCCAGCAGCTTGTTACAAGGGGGGAATGAGCAGTTCTTC
TRBJ2-3 - TRBV7-2 many CASSLDSGGTDTQYF TGTGCCAGCAGCTTAGACTCCGGTGGCACAGATACGCAGTATTTT
TRBJ2-2 - TRBV19 many CASSTSTNTGELFF TGTGCCAGTAGTACTTCGACGAACACCGGGGAGCTGTTTTTT
TRBJ2-2 - TRBV25-1 - CASSEYRVSGVTGELFF TGTGCCAGCAGTGAATATCGCGTTTCAGGGGTCACCGGGGAGCTGTTTTTT
TRBJ2-7 - TRBV7-2 many CASSLRGGDEQYF TGTGCCAGCAGCTTACGGGGTGGTGACGAGCAGTACTTC
TRBJ2-1 - TRBV6-2/TRBV6-3 - CASSFLGGRFRDEQFF TGTGCCAGCAGTTTTCTAGGAGGGAGGTTTAGAGATGAGCAGTTCTTC
TRBJ2-1 - TRBV13 - CASSGGHYNEQFF TGTGCCAGCAGCGGAGGGCACTACAATGAGCAGTTCTTC
TRBJ2-3 - TRBV7-2 many CASSYAGSSGSRTDTQYF TGTGCCAGCAGCTATGCCGGATCGTCTGGGTCGCGCACAGATACGCAGTATTTT
TRBJ2-1 - TRBV7-2 many CASSAEHFGEQFF TGTGCCAGCAGCGCCGAGCACTTCGGTGAGCAGTTCTTC
TRBJ2-1 - TRBV7-9 many CASSLIEQGGEQFF TGTGCCAGCAGCTTAATTGAGCAGGGGGGTGAGCAGTTCTTC
TRBJ2-2 - TRBV7-8 many CASSLATGNTGELFF TGTGCCAGCAGCTTAGCAACGGGGAACACCGGGGAGCTGTTTTTT
TRBJ2-7 TRBD1 TRBV7-2 many CASSDFLTGKYEQYF TGTGCCAGCAGCGACTTCTTGACAGGGAAGTACGAGCAGTACTTC
TRBJ2-2 TRBD2 TRBV7-2 many CASSRGSFIDTGELFF TGTGCCAGCAGCCGCGGGAGTTTCATAGACACCGGGGAGCTGTTTTTT
TRBJ2-7 - TRBV19 - CASSISRLATYEQYF TGTGCCAGTAGTATTTCTCGGCTAGCCACCTACGAGCAGTACTTC
TRBJ1-5 - TRBV6-1 - CASTYTGFGNQPQHF TGTGCCAGCACCTATACAGGGTTTGGCAATCAGCCCCAGCATTTT
TRBJ2-7 - TRBV11-1 many CASSRLQVTSYEQYF TGTGCCAGCAGCCGACTTCAGGTTACCTCCTACGAGCAGTACTTC
TRBJ2-3 TRBD1 TRBV7-2 few CASSQRQGTDTQYF TGTGCCAGCAGCCAGCGACAGGGTACAGATACGCAGTATTTT
TRBJ2-3 - TRBV28 - CASSSYTTRLAQYF TGTGCCAGCAGTTCCTATACCACCAGGCTTGCGCAGTATTTT
TRBJ2-6 - TRBV6-2/TRBV6-3 - CASRNPGTGANVLTF TGTGCCAGCAGAAATCCAGGGACTGGGGCCAACGTCCTGACTTTC
TRBJ2-7 TRBD1 TRBV5-1 - CASSYRDRVSEQYF TGCGCCAGCAGCTACCGGGACAGGGTATCCGAGCAGTACTTC
TRBJ1-5 TRBD1 TRBV7-2 many CASSPTGRTGQPQHF TGTGCCAGCAGCCCGACAGGGAGGACAGGTCAGCCCCAGCATTTT
TRBJ1-1 TRBD1 TRBV19 - CASSEQGWEAFF TGTGCCAGTAGTGAACAGGGGTGGGAAGCTTTCTTT
TRBJ2-7 - TRBV5-6 - CASSSGLLSPYEQYF TGTGCCAGCAGCTCGGGACTCCTTTCCCCCTACGAGCAGTACTTC
TRBJ2-3 TRBD2 TRBV29-1 few CSVVGTSGTDTQYF TGCAGCGTTGTCGGGACTAGCGGCACAGATACGCAGTATTTT
TRBJ1-6 TRBD1 TRBV27 - CASSFRQGARDSPLHF TGTGCCAGCAGTTTCCGACAGGGGGCAAGGGACTCACCCCTCCACTTT
TRBJ1-2 - TRBV10-3 - CAISEFVRPASYGYTF TGTGCCATCAGTGAGTTCGTACGGCCGGCAAGCTATGGCTACACCTTC
TRBJ2-6 TRBD2 TRBV18 - CASSPTSGMSGANVLTF TGTGCCAGCTCACCGACTAGCGGGATGTCTGGGGCCAACGTCCTGACTTTC
TRBJ2-5 TRBD2 TRBV19 - CASAKGGRQETQYF TGTGCCAGTGCGAAGGGAGGGCGTCAAGAGACCCAGTACTTC
TRBJ1-5 - TRBV28 few CASSPSTGSSGGNQPQHF TGTGCCAGCAGTCCCTCGACAGGTTCCTCCGGCGGCAATCAGCCCCAGCATTTT
TRBJ2-3 - TRBV7-6 many CASSLGGAFADTQYF TGTGCCAGCAGCTTAGGAGGAGCGTTCGCAGATACGCAGTATTTT
TRBJ2-1 TRBD1 TRBV20-1 few CSAPGTGYDEQFF TGCAGTGCACCCGGGACAGGGTATGATGAGCAGTTCTTC
TRBJ2-3 TRBD2 TRBV5-4 - CASSYSGASTDTQYF TGTGCCAGCAGCTATAGCGGGGCTAGCACAGATACGCAGTATTTT